The text below deals with one T cell receptor (beta chain). Its antigen is currently unknown. This sample was taken from a study of T cell repertoires in cytomegalovirus infection. About the study: In the study, CMV epitopes included recently identified HLA-C-restricted and well-studied HLA-B-restricted ones. An indication of both CMV infection and matching HLA type came from public TCR beta signatures. Study-level findings and limits: Summed public TCR beta family frequency identified CMV carriers bearing the relevant HLA.

A single record per CDR3 protein comes from TCRdb applying MiXCR to the reads. The profile shows approximately 1,000,000 distinct CDR3 sequences, less than 40% of them singletons. V was pared by 1 base and J by 4 bases, with 7 bases between. Germline lookup yields CDR1 MNHNS and CDR2 SASEGT. This CDR3 region has 14 residues. The genes are TRBV6-1 and TRBJ2-2; possibly TRBD2 for D (6 bases). This specimen consisted of cultured CD8+ T cells from PBMCs, obtained from culture after CMV antigen stimulation. The sequence came from a human donor in good health (CMV status not recorded). Some clones in this sample may be carry-over from other donors' samples. The DNA for the CDR3 is TGTGCCAGCAGTGAAGGGGGGGTCACCGGGGAGCTGTTTTTT. It codes for CASSEGGVTGELFF.